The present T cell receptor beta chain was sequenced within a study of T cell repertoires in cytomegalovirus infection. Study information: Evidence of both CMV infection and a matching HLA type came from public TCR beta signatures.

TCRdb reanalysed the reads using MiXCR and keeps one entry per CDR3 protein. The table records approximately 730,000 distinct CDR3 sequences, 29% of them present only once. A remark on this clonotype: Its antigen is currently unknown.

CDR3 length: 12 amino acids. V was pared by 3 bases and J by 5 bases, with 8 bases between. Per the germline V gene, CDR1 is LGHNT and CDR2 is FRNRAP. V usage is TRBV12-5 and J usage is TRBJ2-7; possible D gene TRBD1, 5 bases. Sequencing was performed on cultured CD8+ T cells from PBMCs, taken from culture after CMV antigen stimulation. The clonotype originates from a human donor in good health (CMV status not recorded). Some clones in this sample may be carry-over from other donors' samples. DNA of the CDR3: TGTGCTAGTGGTTTAGGGGCGAACGAGCAGTACTTC. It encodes CASGLGANEQYF.